These T cell receptor beta chains were read from a single sample in a study of shared clonotypes between healthy human individuals. TCRdb's copy holds only in-frame clones and misses some; the assay was immunoSEQ multiplex PCR. The table shows about 1 million clones, with about 80% occurring only once. Material for sequencing was memory CD4+ T cells sorted from blood. The receptors were sampled from a man younger than 30 in good health. Both conserved end residues are part of each CDR3. Each record gives: J gene, clone size, D gene, V gene, CDR3 protein, CDR3 DNA. A D gene is named only where the DNA matches it firmly. For some rows the clone size is stated as once, few or many, or as a class when expanded; others skip it.

TRBJ2-3 | . | . | TRBV18 | CASSPSTDGWQYF | TGTGCCAGCTCACCATCAACAGACGGGTGGCAGTATTTT
TRBJ2-2 | many | . | TRBV19 | CASSIRQLATGELFF | TGTGCCAGTAGTATAAGGCAGCTCGCCACCGGGGAGCTGTTTTTT
TRBJ1-3 | . | TRBD1 | TRBV7-9 | CASSTGQAYSGNTIYF | TGTGCCAGCAGCACGGGACAGGCTTACTCTGGAAACACCATATATTTT
TRBJ1-2 | . | . | TRBV5-4 | CASSLGGNYGYTF | TGTGCCAGCAGCTTAGGCGGCAACTATGGCTACACCTTC
TRBJ2-7 | . | TRBD2 | TRBV15 | CATSRDGTSNEQYF | TGTGCCACCAGCAGAGACGGGACTAGTAACGAGCAGTACTTC
TRBJ1-4 | . | . | TRBV5-4 | CASSFGGTSNEKLFF | TGTGCCAGCAGCTTTGGTGGGACTTCCAATGAAAAACTGTTTTTT
TRBJ2-1 | . | . | TRBV15 | CATSRDLQTSYNEQFF | TGTGCCACCAGCAGAGATCTACAGACCTCCTACAATGAGCAGTTCTTC
TRBJ2-3 | few | TRBD1 | TRBV30 | CAWASGTGGSDTQYF | TGTGCCTGGGCCTCCGGGACAGGGGGTTCAGATACGCAGTATTTT
TRBJ1-6 | once | . | TRBV10-3 | CAISGPGGNSPLHF | TGTGCCATCAGTGGTCCTGGTGGTAATTCACCCCTCCACTTT
TRBJ1-5 | . | TRBD1 | TRBV27 | CASSLQGVNQPQHF | TGTGCCAGCAGTTTACAGGGGGTCAATCAGCCCCAGCATTTT
TRBJ1-2 | . | . | TRBV10-3 | CAISAGGWVGYTF | TGTGCCATCAGTGCCGGGGGGTGGGTTGGCTACACCTTC
TRBJ1-1 | . | TRBD1 | TRBV18 | CASSPQLQGARTEAFF | TGTGCCAGCTCGCCCCAGTTACAGGGGGCGCGGACTGAAGCTTTCTTT
TRBJ1-4 | . | . | TRBV4-1 | CASSQPGGGEKLFF | TGCGCCAGCAGCCAACCTGGGGGGGGTGAAAAACTGTTTTTT
TRBJ1-4 | few | . | TRBV5-1 | CASSLDRGSGTNEKLFF | TGCGCCAGCAGCTTGGATCGGGGATCTGGGACTAATGAAAAACTGTTTTTT
TRBJ1-1 | . | . | TRBV2 | CASSERGREWNTEAFF | TGTGCCAGCAGTGAAAGGGGGAGGGAATGGAACACTGAAGCTTTCTTT
TRBJ1-4 | once | . | TRBV28 | CASSSAGTYKKLFF | TGTGCCAGCAGTTCGGCCGGGACATATAAAAAACTGTTTTTT